Shown below are 27 T cell receptor beta chains from a single sample sequenced in a study of blood T cell repertoires in COVID-19. Here immunoSEQ multiplex PCR was the method, and the copy in TCRdb shows in-frame clones only, minus some. The sample consists of approximately 270,000 clones, under 90% of them appearing once. The source material was PBMCs or T cells enriched from blood (not recorded which). These receptor sequences come from a man in his forties who had recovered from COVID-19.

V usage is TRBV4-2 and J usage is TRBJ2-2; TRBD2 matches 10 bases. J was trimmed by 0 bases and V by 0 bases; bases with no gene match: 7. CDR1 and CDR2 from the germline V gene are LGHNA and YNFKEQ. The CDR3 is 19 residues long. CDR3 sequence (DNA): TGTGCCAGCAGCCAAGATCCCCTAGCGGGGGCAGCGAACACCGGGGAGCTGTTTTTT. It is translated as CASSQDPLAGAANTGELFF.

The chain combines TRBV27 with TRBJ1-5; D unclear. V lost 0 bases to trimming and J lost 4 bases, with 7 bases between them. Germline loops: CDR1 MNHEY, CDR2 SMNVEV (reference sequence). The CDR3 has 14 residues. The CDR3 reads CASSLSPYNQPQHF. In nucleotides, the CDR3 is TGTGCCAGCAGTTTATCACCCTATAATCAGCCCCAGCATTTT.

The rearrangement links TRBV5-1 to TRBJ2-1, with 10 bases lining up with TRBD2. The CDR3 has 16 amino acids. The V segment lost 4 bases and the J segment 7 bases; nucleotides outside the gene matches: 11. Germline CDR1 and CDR2: SGHRS and YFSETQ. CDR3 amino acids: CASSRTSAGGVNEQFF. The CDR3 bases are TGCGCCAGCAGCCGTACATCAGCGGGAGGGGTGAATGAGCAGTTCTTC.

The chain carries TRBV3-1 (or the pseudogene TRBV3-2) and TRBJ2-3; possibly TRBD2 for D (6 bases). V gave up 4 bases and J gave up 3 bases, with 14 bases separating them. The CDR3 has 15 amino acids. Germline lookup yields CDR1 LGHDT and CDR2 YNNKEL (reference sequence). The CDR3 region has the DNA TGTGCCAGCAGCCTCAGACTAGGAGGGACAGATACGCAGTATTTT. Protein product: CASSLRLGGTDTQYF.

The chain is built from TRBV9 and TRBJ2-1; maybe TRBD1 (5 bases). The CDR3 sequence is 15 residues long. V was clipped by 4 bases and J by 0 bases, with 11 bases between them. Germline V lookup: CDR1 SGDLS, CDR2 YYNGEE. The CDR3 sequence is CASSHDSNSYNEQFF. As DNA, the CDR3 is TGTGCCAGCAGCCACGACAGTAACTCCTACAATGAGCAGTTCTTC.

This rearrangement joins TRBV5-8 to TRBJ2-4; perhaps TRBD1 as D (6 bases). The CDR3 contains 17 residues. V lost 4 bases, J lost 0 bases, and 17 bases lay in between. Germline loops: CDR1 SGHTS, CDR2 YDEGEE. The DNA of the CDR3 is TGTGCCAGCAGCCACTGGACAGCAAATCTAGCCAAAAACATTCAGTACTTC. Amino acid sequence: CASSHWTANLAKNIQYF. Filled out from reference TRBV5-8 and TRBJ2-4, the complete variable domain reads EAGVTQSPTHLIKTRGQQATLRCSPISGHTSVYWYQQALGLGLQFLLWYDEGEERNRGNFPPRFSGRQFPNYSSELNVNALELEDSALYLCASSHWTANLAKNIQYFGAGTRLSVL.

This sequence joins TRBV7-2 and TRBJ1-6; no definite D call. This CDR3 has 15 amino acids. The V gene lost 1 base and the J gene lost 4 bases, with 8 bases spanning the gap. The germline V gene encodes CDR1 SGHTA and CDR2 FQGNSA. The CDR3 DNA sequence: TGTGCCAGCAGCTTAGTATCGGGTTATAATTCACCCCTCCACTTT. Translation gives CASSLVSGYNSPLHF.

This clone was seen a few times. The chain has TRBV5-1 and TRBJ2-1, with TRBD1 identical over 8 bases. This CDR3 region has 17 residues. Germline CDR1 reads SGHRS; CDR2 reads YFSETQ. With V trimmed by 0 bases and J by 7 bases, 12 bases remained unmatched. The CDR3 protein is CASSLAAGGQSVNEQFF. DNA of the CDR3: TGCGCCAGCAGCTTGGCGGCAGGGGGCCAGTCTGTGAATGAGCAGTTCTTC.

The chain couples TRBV2 to TRBJ1-1, with D unresolved. Trimming cost V 8 bases and J 3 bases, with 10 bases left between them. The CDR3 is made up of 12 amino acids. Looked up from germline, CDR1 is SNHLY and CDR2 is FYNNEI. The CDR3 protein is CASLVADTEAFF. CDR3 sequence (DNA): TGTGCCAGCCTGGTGGCGGACACTGAAGCTTTCTTT. Full variable domain (rest looked up from reference TRBV2 and TRBJ1-1): EPEVTQTPSHQVTQMGQEVILRCVPISNHLYFYWYRQILGQKVEFLVSFYNNEISEKSEIFDDQFSVERPDGSNFTLKIRSTKLEDSAMYFCASLVADTEAFFGQGTRLTVV.

As DNA, the CDR3 is TGTGCCATCACCGGGGGAGGCAGGGACGAGCAGTACTTC. This translates into CAITGGGRDEQYF. The chain combines TRBV10-3 with TRBJ2-7, with D perhaps matching TRBD2 (6 bases). Trimming cost V 7 bases and J 5 bases, with 15 bases left between them. Germline-derived CDR1 and CDR2 are ENHRY and SYGVKD. This CDR3 has 13 amino acids.

The chain recombines TRBV6-5 with TRBJ2-5; TRBD2 matches 7 bases. Trimming took 6 bases from V and 5 from J; bases not matched to a gene: 6. This CDR3 has 13 amino acids. CDR1 MNHEY and CDR2 SVGAGI come from the germline V gene. In DNA form, the CDR3 reads TGTGCCAGCAGGGAGAGCGGGAAGGAGACCCAGTACTTC. This codes for CASRESGKETQYF.

This clone appeared many times. V is TRBV5-5 and J is TRBJ2-1; TRBD2 aligns across 14 bases. CDR3 size: 16 residues. From germline, CDR1 is SGHKS and CDR2 YYEKEE (reference sequence). V lost 4 bases to trimming and J lost 7 bases; unmatched junction nucleotides: 7. The CDR3 region is CASSPWGLAGENEQFF. The CDR3 DNA reads as TGTGCCAGCAGCCCGTGGGGACTAGCGGGGGAGAATGAGCAGTTCTTC.

This chain uses TRBV28 with TRBJ2-1; D gene ambiguous. The germline V and J ends were trimmed by 4 bases and 5 bases, with 18 bases remaining between them. CDR1 is MDHEN, CDR2 SYDVKM, per germline. The CDR3 is 16 residues long. The CDR3 reads CASSSPPGPTNNEQFF. The CDR3 coding sequence is TGTGCCAGCAGTTCCCCCCCGGGTCCTACGAACAATGAGCAGTTCTTC.

V and J are TRBV28 and TRBJ1-4, with a possible D match to TRBD1 (6 bases). Germline V gene sequence: CDR1 MDHEN, CDR2 SYDVKM. The ends were cut back, 6 bases at V and 8 bases at J, with 19 bases in the middle. The CDR3 covers 15 residues. CDR3 loop: CASRDSLLPYEKLFF. In DNA, the CDR3 is TGTGCCAGCAGGGACAGCCTCCTTCCCTACGAAAAACTGTTTTTT.

In this sample, this clone turned up a few times. The chain recombines TRBV28 with TRBJ2-7; weak D call: TRBD2 (6 bases). Trimming stripped 6 bases from V and 5 bases from J, with 20 bases between. The CDR3 spans 15 residues. Germline V CDR1 and CDR2: MDHEN, SYDVKM. The CDR3 DNA reads as TGTGCCAGCAGCCGTAGTGGAGGGACTCTCCACGAGCAGTACTTC. This translates into CASSRSGGTLHEQYF.

The genes are TRBV27 and TRBJ2-1, with D perhaps TRBD1 (5 bases). CDR3 length: 14 amino acids. CDR1 MNHEY and CDR2 SMNVEV come from the germline V gene (reference sequence). The CDR3, as DNA: TGTGTAACGGCCAGGACACATTCTTACAATGAGCAGTTCTTC. Translated, it gives CVTARTHSYNEQFF.

The J gene is TRBJ1-1, the V gene TRBV5-1, with TRBD1 as a possible D gene (5 bases). V was trimmed by 2 bases and J by 3 bases, leaving 8 bases between them. The CDR3 consists of 13 residues. CDR1 and CDR2 (germline): SGHRS, YFSETQ. The CDR3 sequence: CASSLGEDTEAFF. The CDR3 region has the DNA TGCGCCAGCAGCTTAGGGGAGGACACTGAAGCTTTCTTT.

J is TRBJ2-3 and V is TRBV30; D uncertain. Germline V gene lookup returns CDR1 GTSNPN and CDR2 SVGIG (reference sequence). Trimming shortened V by 5 bases and J by 4 bases, and 7 bases separated the two germline ends. The CDR3 covers 11 residues. The DNA for the CDR3 is TGTGCCTGGGGGGTAGCAGATACGCAGTATTTT. Amino acid sequence: CAWGVADTQYF.

The rearrangement uses TRBV4-3 and TRBJ1-2, with D uncertain. Germline loops: CDR1 LGHNA, CDR2 YSLEER. The CDR3 totals 15 residues. Trimming stripped 0 bases from V and 7 bases from J, with 15 bases between. CDR3 bases: TGCGCCAGCAGCCAAGAATTCCAGGTGTCGACTGGCTACACCTTC. Encoded protein: CASSQEFQVSTGYTF.

This chain connects TRBV6-2 or TRBV6-3 to TRBJ2-7, with D hard to call. Trimming cost V 2 bases and J 2 bases, with 10 bases left between them. CDR3 length: 14 amino acids. Germline values: CDR1 MNHEY, CDR2 SVGEGT. Here the CDR3 reads CASSYAAPTYEQYF. CDR3 nucleotides: TGTGCCAGCAGTTACGCGGCCCCCACCTACGAGCAGTACTTC.

This chain links TRBV2 with TRBJ1-3; D call uncertain. The CDR3 has 12 amino acids. The V end was cut by 4 bases, the J end by 5 bases, with 6 bases between. Germline lookup yields CDR1 SNHLY and CDR2 FYNNEI. This CDR3 reads CASSVNRNTIYF. The CDR3 DNA reads TGTGCCAGCAGTGTAAATAGAAACACCATATATTTT. Filled out from reference TRBV2 and TRBJ1-3, the complete variable domain reads EPEVTQTPSHQVTQMGQEVILRCVPISNHLYFYWYRQILGQKVEFLVSFYNNEISEKSEIFDDQFSVERPDGSNFTLKIRSTKLEDSAMYFCASSVNRNTIYFGEGSWLTVV.

The V gene is TRBV19, the J gene TRBJ1-1; TRBD1 agrees at 9 bases. Looked up from germline, CDR1 is LNHDA and CDR2 is SQIVND (reference sequence). CDR3 length: 15 residues. J gave up 0 bases and V 4 bases, and 3 bases lay outside the gene matches. CDR3 nucleotide sequence: TGTGCCAGTAGTAGGACAGGGGCCCTGAACACTGAAGCTTTCTTT. Translated, it gives CASSRTGALNTEAFF.

A single count supports this clone. V is TRBV5-6 and J is TRBJ2-1; TRBD1 is a possible D gene (6 bases). Germline V gives CDR1 SGHDT, CDR2 YYEEEE. With 2 bases removed from V and 6 bases from J, the gap between germline ends came to 15 bases. There are 15 residues in the CDR3. CDR3 residues: CASSFEQGRSNEQFF. The CDR3 nucleotides read TGTGCCAGCAGCTTCGAACAGGGAAGAAGCAATGAGCAGTTCTTC.

This chain joins TRBV10-3 and TRBJ2-1; 7 bases match TRBD2. Per the germline V gene, CDR1 is ENHRY and CDR2 is SYGVKD. J gave up 3 bases and V 3 bases, and 8 bases lay outside the gene matches. The CDR3 sequence is 16 residues long. The CDR3 sequence is CAISDRAGVRYNEQFF. CDR3 nucleotides: TGTGCCATCAGTGACCGGGCGGGGGTTCGCTACAATGAGCAGTTCTTC.

This clone occurred once. V is TRBV19 and J is TRBJ1-1, with D unclear. CDR1 is LNHDA, CDR2 SQIVND, per germline (reference sequence). CDR3 size: 14 residues. With 6 bases removed from V and 2 bases from J, the gap between germline ends came to 13 bases. In DNA, the CDR3 is TGTGCCAGTAGCTACGGGATAATTAACACTGAAGCTTTCTTT. Translating it yields CASSYGIINTEAFF.

V and J are TRBV6-4 and TRBJ2-1, with a weak D call TRBD2 (6 bases). V lost 2 bases to trimming and J lost 8 bases, with 10 bases between them. The CDR3 has 13 residues. CDR1 is MRHNA and CDR2 is SNTAGT in the germline V gene. The CDR3 DNA sequence: TGTGCCAGCAGTGACCTTCGGGGGTATGAGCAGTTCTTC. This encodes CASSDLRGYEQFF.

This sequence joins TRBV7-8 and TRBJ2-1; D call uncertain. Trimming pared 2 bases from V and 8 bases from J, leaving 7 bases between. From germline, CDR1 is SGHVS and CDR2 FQNEAQ. CDR3 length equals 12 residues. This chain's CDR3 is CASSLFVDEQFF. The CDR3 DNA sequence: TGTGCCAGCAGCTTATTCGTCGATGAGCAGTTCTTC.